The clone carrying this T cell receptor beta chain was picked up one time. V lost 10 bases and J lost 2, with 13 bases in between. CDR1 and CDR2 from the germline V gene are SNHLY and FYNNEI. CDR3 length: 13 amino acids. Authors' data handling: Reference gene primer amplification in the assay estimated nucleated cell counts. Here immunoSEQ multiplex PCR was the method, and the copy in TCRdb shows in-frame clones only, minus some. V and J calls and clone size come straight from that table; D and trimming were deduced from the DNA. The sample includes more than 95,000 clones, 86% of them seen just once. The data are from a study of blood T cell repertoires in COVID-19. For the study at large: Collection of acute and convalescent COVID-19 samples took place in the United States, Italy and Spain. From T cells, B-cell-depleted T cells, or PBMCs came the material, which was cDNA or gDNA.

The gene calls are TRBV2 and TRBJ2-3, with a weak D call TRBD2 (6 bases). The source is a woman aged 60-70 years in a cohort sampled during active or convalescent COVID-19. Material for sequencing was peripheral blood. The CDR3 coding sequence is TGTGCCACCCAAGCGGGTTCCACAGATACGCAGTATTTT. It is translated as CATQAGSTDTQYF.